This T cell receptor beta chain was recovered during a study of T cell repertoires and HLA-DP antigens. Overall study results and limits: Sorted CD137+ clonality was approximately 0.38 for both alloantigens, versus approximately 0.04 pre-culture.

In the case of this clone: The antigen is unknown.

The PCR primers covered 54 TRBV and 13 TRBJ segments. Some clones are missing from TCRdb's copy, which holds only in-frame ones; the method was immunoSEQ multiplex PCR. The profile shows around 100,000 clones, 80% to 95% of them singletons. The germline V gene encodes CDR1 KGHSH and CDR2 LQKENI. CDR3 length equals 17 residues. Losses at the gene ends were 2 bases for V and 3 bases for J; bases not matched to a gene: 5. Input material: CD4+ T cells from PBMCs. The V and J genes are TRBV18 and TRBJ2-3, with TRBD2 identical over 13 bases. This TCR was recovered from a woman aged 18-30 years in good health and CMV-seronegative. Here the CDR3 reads CASSPLLTSGRTDTQYF. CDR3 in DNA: TGTGCCAGCTCACCATTGCTGACTAGCGGGAGGACAGATACGCAGTATTTT. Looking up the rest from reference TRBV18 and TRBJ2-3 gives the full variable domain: NAGVMQNPRHLVRRRGQEARLRCSPMKGHSHVYWYRQLPEEGLKFMVYLQKENIIDESGMPKERFSAEFPKEGPSILRIQQVVRGDSAAYFCASSPLLTSGRTDTQYFGPGTRLTVL.